One and the same sample provided the 22 T cell receptor beta chains below, sequenced in a study of cytomegalovirus exposure and HLA in healthy donors. PCR amplification relied on 60 Vbeta primers (plus 13 Jbeta primers). Some clones are missing from TCRdb's copy, which holds only in-frame ones; the method was immunoSEQ multiplex PCR. The repertoire holds 270,000 or so clones, with nearly 95% as singletons. Sequenced: PBMCs. Receptors were obtained from a girl aged 2 to 9 in good health and CMV-seronegative.

The chain employs TRBV10-3 and TRBJ2-3; 9 nucleotides match TRBD2. The V gene's germline CDR1 is ENHRY and CDR2 SYGVKD. The CDR3 length is 15 residues. V lost 5 bases, J lost 4 bases, and 7 bases stayed unmatched. The CDR3 region has the DNA TGTGCCATCAGTAGACTAGCGGAGGGACCAGATACGCAGTATTTT. It specifies CAISRLAEGPDTQYF.

The chain carries TRBV2 and TRBJ2-3; 9 bases match TRBD2. From germline, CDR1 is SNHLY and CDR2 FYNNEI. CDR3 length equals 15 residues. V lost 5 bases to trimming and J lost 0 bases; unmatched junction nucleotides: 3. CDR3 sequence: CASSKSGGSTDTQYF. CDR3 nucleotides: TGTGCCAGCAGTAAAAGCGGGGGGAGCACAGATACGCAGTATTTT.

The V and J genes are TRBV6-5 and TRBJ1-1; no reliable D call. Germline CDR1 is MNHEY and CDR2 is SVGAGI. The CDR3 runs 15 residues. The V end lost 6 bases, the J end lost 7 bases, and 21 bases lay between the germline ends. This CDR3 reads CASSSGEAGGNEAFF. The CDR3, as DNA: TGTGCCAGCAGCTCCGGGGAGGCCGGAGGGAATGAAGCTTTCTTT.

The V gene is TRBV27, the J gene TRBJ1-1, with unresolved D. The germline CDR1 and CDR2 sequences are MNHEY and SMNVEV (reference sequence). V was shortened by 0 bases and J by 6 bases, with 11 bases between the two germline ends. CDR3 size: 14 residues. The CDR3 bases are TGTGCCAGCAGTTTATCCTCCCGGACTTCTGAAGCTTTCTTT. Its translation: CASSLSSRTSEAFF.

The rearrangement uses TRBV5-8 and TRBJ1-2, with no clear D. V was pared by 8 bases and J by 0 bases, with 17 bases between. The CDR3 has 15 amino acids. Germline loops: CDR1 SGHTS, CDR2 YDEGEE. DNA for the CDR3: TGTGCCAGAAGGTCAACCGGCGGTACTAACTATGGCTACACCTTC. Translating it yields CARRSTGGTNYGYTF.

This chain links TRBV5-4 with TRBJ2-7, with a tentative D call TRBD2 (6 bases). Germline values: CDR1 SGHNT, CDR2 YYREEE (reference sequence). V was shortened by 7 bases and J by 6 bases, with 14 bases between the two germline ends. This CDR3 has 12 amino acids. The CDR3 coding sequence is TGTGCCAGCTCCGGGGGTGGCTGCGAGCAGTACTTC. Translated: CASSGGGCEQYF.

The V and J genes are TRBV5-1 and TRBJ2-2; 9 bases map to TRBD1. The CDR3 has 15 residues. Germline V lookup: CDR1 SGHRS, CDR2 YFSETQ. The trim removed 3 bases at V and 4 bases at J, leaving 4 bases unmatched. As DNA, the CDR3 is TGCGCCAGCAGCTCAGGGACAGGGAGCACCGGGGAGCTGTTTTTT. This translates into CASSSGTGSTGELFF.

V and J are TRBV4-2 and TRBJ2-4, with 9 bases lining up with TRBD1. This CDR3 is built from 16 residues. Germline V gene lookup returns CDR1 LGHNA and CDR2 YNFKEQ. The V segment lost 0 bases and the J segment 4 bases; nucleotides outside the gene matches: 4. The CDR3 spells CASSQDRGTGKNIQYF. The CDR3 DNA is TGTGCCAGCAGCCAAGATCGAGGGACAGGGAAAAACATTCAGTACTTC.

This chain joins TRBV11-2 and TRBJ1-3; 11 nucleotides match TRBD1. CDR1 SGHAT and CDR2 FQNNGV come from the germline V gene. The V segment lost 4 bases and the J segment 2 bases; nucleotides outside the gene matches: 4. The CDR3 length is 16 residues. As DNA, the CDR3 is TGTGCCAGCAGCTCAGGGACAGGGGGAACTGGAAACACCATATATTTT. It translates to CASSSGTGGTGNTIYF.

The chain combines TRBV2 with TRBJ2-5; D is perhaps TRBD1 (6 bases). The CDR3 contains 17 residues. V dropped 0 bases and J dropped 5 bases, with 19 bases sitting between them. Per germline, CDR1 SNHLY and CDR2 FYNNEI. The CDR3 DNA sequence: TGTGCCAGCAGTGAAGCGCTTCCGTGGGGGCTCGGGGAGACCCAGTACTTC. Translating gives CASSEALPWGLGETQYF.

V gene TRBV6-5 combines with J gene TRBJ1-5; D gene ambiguous. The germline CDR1 and CDR2 sequences are MNHEY and SVGAGI. Trimming shortened V by 4 bases and J by 0 bases, and 7 bases separated the two germline ends. The CDR3 runs 14 residues. For the CDR3, the DNA is TGTGCCAGCAGTTCTTACGGTAGCAATCAGCCCCAGCATTTT. This gives the protein CASSSYGSNQPQHF.

Concerning this clone itself: Other DNA sequences within the sample encode an identical CDR3. V and J are TRBV5-1 and TRBJ1-1, with 8 bases fitting TRBD1. CDR1 and CDR2 (germline): SGHRS, YFSETQ. Germline trimming cut 2 bases from V and 4 bases from J; bases unmatched to any gene: 1. There are 13 residues in the CDR3. Here the CDR3 DNA reads TGCGCCAGCAGCTTAGACAGGGGCACTGAAGCTTTCTTT. Protein: CASSLDRGTEAFF.

This chain uses TRBV6-1 with TRBJ2-1, with 15 bases lining up with TRBD2. There are 15 residues in the CDR3. V was clipped by 4 bases and J by 14 bases; unmatched bases: 9. From germline, CDR1 is MNHNS and CDR2 SASEGT. CDR3 in amino acids: CASSVGLAGGSEKFF. CDR3 DNA: TGTGCCAGCAGTGTGGGACTAGCGGGAGGCTCAGAGAAGTTCTTC.

This clone showed up just once. The V call is TRBV11-3, the J call TRBJ2-5; 9 bases fit TRBD1. The CDR3 totals 15 residues. The germline CDR1 and CDR2 sequences are SGHNT and YENEEA. Trimming cost V 4 bases and J 5 bases; bases outside gene matches: 8. The CDR3 coding sequence is TGTGCCAGCAGCTCTCCGGGACAGGGAGGGGAGACCCAGTACTTC. It specifies CASSSPGQGGETQYF.

The chain couples TRBV19 to TRBJ1-2, with D perhaps matching TRBD1 (5 bases). This CDR3 is built from 12 residues. Deletions cut 6 bases from V and 7 bases from J, with 12 bases between. In germline, CDR1 is LNHDA, CDR2 SQIVND (reference sequence). The CDR3 here is CASRGQESGYTF. The CDR3 DNA reads as TGTGCCAGTAGGGGGCAGGAGAGTGGCTACACCTTC.

The chain recombines TRBV7-8 with TRBJ2-4, with 10 positions matching TRBD1. V shed 3 bases, J shed 8 bases, and the junction held 10 bases outside the gene matches. The CDR3 has 16 residues. The germline V gene has CDR1 SGHVS and CDR2 FQNEAQ. CDR3 sequence reads: CASSFGMTGGRDIQYF. DNA of the CDR3: TGTGCCAGCAGCTTCGGGATGACAGGGGGCAGGGACATTCAGTACTTC.

The chain recombines TRBV27 with TRBJ2-7; tentative D call: TRBD1 (5 bases). The CDR3 covers 15 residues. The V and J ends lost 6 bases and 3 bases respectively, with 18 bases between them. The germline gives CDR1 MNHEY, CDR2 SMNVEV (reference sequence). CDR3 DNA sequence: TGTGCCAGCAGACCTCTCCAGGGCCTATTCTACGAGCAGTACTTC. Amino acids: CASRPLQGLFYEQYF.

The chain uses TRBV6-4 and TRBJ2-3; 10 nucleotides line up with TRBD2. The ends lost 3 bases at V and 4 bases at J; junction bases unmatched: 4. The V gene's germline CDR1 is MRHNA and CDR2 SNTAGT. The CDR3 loop spans 15 amino acids. The CDR3 DNA is TGTGCCAGCAGTGAAGCGGGAGGGCGGGCAGATACGCAGTATTTT. As protein: CASSEAGGRADTQYF.

CDR3 sequence reads: CASSLDLVRGLPEAFF. CDR3 sequence (DNA): TGTGCCAGCAGCTTAGATCTCGTCAGGGGCCTTCCTGAAGCTTTCTTT. The V gene is TRBV11-2, the J gene TRBJ1-1; tentatively, D is TRBD1 (6 bases). Trimming took 0 bases from V and 6 from J, leaving 17 bases between them. Germline values: CDR1 SGHAT, CDR2 FQNNGV. The CDR3 spans 16 residues.

This chain uses TRBV27 with TRBJ1-6; D perhaps matches TRBD1 (5 bases). The CDR3 is made up of 13 amino acids. The ends were cut back, 10 bases at V and 5 bases at J, with 12 bases in the middle. Germline V CDR1 and CDR2: MNHEY, SMNVEV (reference sequence). The CDR3 sequence is CATGWTNNSPLHF. The CDR3 region has the DNA TGTGCCACCGGGTGGACAAATAATTCACCCCTCCACTTT.

The rearrangement links TRBV7-6 to TRBJ1-5, with D unresolved. The germline V and J ends were trimmed by 1 base and 7 bases, with 11 bases remaining between them. Germline V lookup: CDR1 SGHVS, CDR2 FNYEAQ. The CDR3 runs 14 residues. CDR3 in amino acids: CASSLVPRSQPQHF. CDR3 in DNA: TGTGCCAGCAGCTTAGTACCTAGGTCCCAGCCCCAGCATTTT.

This chain links TRBV19 with TRBJ1-5, with D possibly matching TRBD1 (6 bases). Per the germline V gene, CDR1 is LNHDA and CDR2 is SQIVND (reference sequence). V lost 6 bases and J lost 6, with 15 bases in between. This CDR3 comprises 14 residues. DNA for the CDR3: TGTGCCAGTAGCCAGGGGATTCGTGGTCAGCCCCAGCATTTT. Encoded protein: CASSQGIRGQPQHF.